Presented here are 23 T cell receptor beta chains from one specimen sequenced in a study of OX40 agonist ivuxolimab in advanced cancers. The data were produced by immunoSEQ multiplex PCR, yet TCRdb's version contains in-frame clones alone and is incomplete. Of nearly 25,000 clones in the sample, around three quarters are singletons; the top ten hold about 13%. The source material was CD4+ or CD8+ T cells sorted from blood, sampled in a trial of the OX40 agonist ivuxolimab. Receptor source: an adult with an advanced solid tumor such as melanoma, head and neck, liver or kidney cancer.

The V gene is TRBV9, the J gene TRBJ1-1; unclear D gene. Per germline, CDR1 SGDLS and CDR2 YYNGEE. The V end was cut by 4 bases, the J end by 1 base, with 8 bases between. This CDR3 has 13 residues. As DNA, the CDR3 is TGTGCCAGCAGCCAAATGGGGAACACTGAAGCTTTCTTT. This codes for CASSQMGNTEAFF. Full variable domain (rest looked up from reference TRBV9 and TRBJ1-1): DSGVTQTPKHLITATGQRVTLRCSPRSGDLSVYWYQQSLDQGLQFLIQYYNGEERAKGNILERFSAQQFPDLHSELNLSSLELGDSALYFCASSQMGNTEAFFGQGTRLTVV.

This clone has only a few counts. V is TRBV27 and J is TRBJ2-1, with D uncertain. The CDR3 spans 12 residues. V was clipped by 3 bases and J by 2 bases, with 2 bases between them. Germline CDR1 MNHEY, CDR2 SMNVEV (reference sequence). The CDR3: CASSFPYNEQFF. Here the CDR3 DNA reads TGTGCCAGCAGTTTCCCCTACAATGAGCAGTTCTTC.

The chain has TRBV4-2 and TRBJ2-1; 7 positions match TRBD1. Germline V gives CDR1 LGHNA, CDR2 YNFKEQ. This CDR3 spans 16 amino acids. V was clipped by 0 bases and J by 4 bases; unmatched bases: 6. The DNA for the CDR3 is TGTGCCAGCAGCCAAGAGGGCCCAGGGGGATACAATGAGCAGTTCTTC. It yields the protein CASSQEGPGGYNEQFF.

CDR3: CASSLRGILETQYF. The CDR3 bases are TGTGCCAGCAGCTTGCGGGGAATACTAGAGACCCAGTACTTC. The rearrangement uses TRBV5-6 and TRBJ2-5; possible D gene TRBD2, 5 bases. CDR1 is SGHDT, CDR2 YYEEEE, per germline. CDR3 length: 14 residues. V was clipped by 1 base and J by 4 bases, with 11 bases between them.

CDR3 region: CRSRLNTEAFF. CDR3 sequence (DNA): TGCAGGAGTCGGTTGAACACTGAAGCTTTCTTT. The chain has TRBV20-1 and TRBJ1-1; D is unclear. This CDR3 comprises 11 residues. CDR1 is DFQATT and CDR2 is SNEGSKA in the germline V gene (reference sequence).

V and J are TRBV5-5 and TRBJ1-2; D possibly corresponds to TRBD1 (5 bases). Trimming took off 3 bases at V and 2 bases at J, with 14 bases between the two ends. CDR3 length: 15 residues. Germline CDR1 and CDR2: SGHKS and YYEKEE (reference sequence). The CDR3 is CASSSAGPANYGYTF. As DNA, the CDR3 is TGTGCCAGCAGCTCCGCAGGGCCTGCGAACTATGGCTACACCTTC.

The V call is TRBV4-1, the J call TRBJ1-2, with 9 bases that match TRBD1. After removal of 4 bases from V and 1 base from J, the junction contained 16 bases not matched to a gene. Germline V gene data show CDR1 as MGHRA and CDR2 as YSYEKL. The CDR3 spans 19 residues. The CDR3 DNA reads TGCGCCAGCAGCCCCAAGACAGGGGGACCCCCTCGGGGTAACTATGGCTACACCTTC. This encodes CASSPKTGGPPRGNYGYTF.

The chain has TRBV18 and TRBJ1-2, with 12 bases identical to TRBD1. The CDR3 extends over 14 amino acids. CDR1 and CDR2 from the germline V gene are KGHSH and LQKENI. The trim removed 2 bases at V and 8 bases at J, leaving 3 bases unmatched. The chain's CDR3 is CASSPWDRGQGYTF. The CDR3 DNA sequence: TGTGCCAGCTCACCATGGGACAGGGGGCAAGGCTACACCTTC.

This sequence joins TRBV7-3 and TRBJ1-1, with a possible D match to TRBD1 (5 bases). V gave up 5 bases and J gave up 2 bases, with 9 bases separating them. The CDR3 length is 13 residues. Germline CDR1 reads SGHTA; CDR2 reads FQGTGA. The CDR3 sequence is CASSTDSNTEAFF. CDR3 sequence (DNA): TGTGCCAGCAGCACCGACAGTAACACTGAAGCTTTCTTT.

CDR3 sequence (DNA): TGTGCCAGCAGCCACTACAGGGTAGGGGCCTACAATGAGCAGTTCTTC. Its protein is CASSHYRVGAYNEQFF. The chain has TRBV28 and TRBJ2-1; D is possibly TRBD1 (6 bases). V gave up 6 bases and J gave up 2 bases, with 17 bases separating them. This CDR3 spans 16 amino acids. Germline V gene sequence: CDR1 MDHEN, CDR2 SYDVKM.

The V and J genes are TRBV11-2 and TRBJ2-7, with D possibly TRBD1 on 6 matching bases. Trimming shortened V by 5 bases and J by 0 bases, and 11 bases separated the two germline ends. Germline V gene data show CDR1 as SGHAT and CDR2 as FQNNGV. There are 14 residues in the CDR3. The CDR3 bases are TGTGCCAGCAGCCCGGGACAACTCTCCTACGAGCAGTACTTC. Translated, it gives CASSPGQLSYEQYF.

This clone was counted between two and nine times. V is TRBV5-6 and J is TRBJ1-4; D might be TRBD1 (6 bases). The CDR3 consists of 16 residues. Germline V lookup: CDR1 SGHDT, CDR2 YYEEEE. Trimming left V 5 bases short and J 4 bases short, with 18 bases between. The CDR3 sequence: CASSTGSSVLNEKLFF. CDR3 nucleotides: TGTGCCAGCAGTACAGGGTCGTCAGTCCTTAATGAAAAACTGTTTTTT.

V and J are TRBV6-5 and TRBJ1-4, with TRBD1 as a possible D gene (5 bases). With 8 bases removed from V and 4 bases from J, the gap between germline ends came to 14 bases. Per germline, CDR1 MNHEY and CDR2 SVGAGI. The CDR3 contains 14 residues. CDR3 sequence: CASCQGEHNEKLFF. The CDR3, as DNA: TGTGCCAGCTGCCAAGGGGAGCATAATGAAAAACTGTTTTTT.

The genes are TRBV7-9 and TRBJ2-1, with D maybe TRBD1 (5 bases). In germline, CDR1 is SEHNR, CDR2 FQNEAQ (reference sequence). This CDR3 has 15 residues. The V end was cut by 4 bases, the J end by 0 bases, with 10 bases between. CDR3 in amino acids: CASSSHRSSYNEQFF. In DNA, the CDR3 is TGTGCCAGCAGCTCTCACAGGAGCTCCTACAATGAGCAGTTCTTC.

The V and J genes are TRBV7-7 and TRBJ1-5; D call uncertain. Germline V gene sequence: CDR1 SSHAT, CDR2 FNYEAQ (reference sequence). Trimming left V 7 bases short and J 0 bases short, with 22 bases between. The CDR3 spans 18 residues. DNA for the CDR3: TGTGCCAGCACCATTTCCCGTTCGGGCCTTTCTAGCAATCAGCCCCAGCATTTT. Protein sequence: CASTISRSGLSSNQPQHF. The full variable domain, its missing parts supplied by reference TRBV7-7 and TRBJ1-5, is GAGVSQSPRYKVTKRGQDVTLRCDPISSHATLYWYQQALGQGPEFLTYFNYEAQPDKSGLPSDRFSAERPEGSISTLTIQRTEQRDSAMYRCASTISRSGLSSNQPQHFGDGTRLSIL.

The V and J genes are TRBV28 and TRBJ2-6; TRBD1 matches 7 bases. In germline, CDR1 is MDHEN, CDR2 SYDVKM. The CDR3 runs 17 residues. The ends lost 6 bases at V and 5 bases at J; junction bases unmatched: 13. CDR3 sequence: CASSRPGTAIRANVLTF. The DNA for the CDR3 is TGTGCCAGCAGCCGTCCCGGGACAGCGATCCGGGCCAACGTCCTGACTTTC. Drawing the rest from reference TRBV28 and TRBJ2-6, the complete variable domain is DVKVTQSSRYLVKRTGEKVFLECVQDMDHENMFWYRQDPGLGLRLIYFSYDVKMKEKGDIPEGYSVSREKKERFSLILESASTNQTSMYLCASSRPGTAIRANVLTFGAGSRLTVL.

The chain couples TRBV29-1 to TRBJ1-1; D remains ambiguous. Germline V gene data show CDR1 as SQVTM and CDR2 as ANQGSEA. V was trimmed by 5 bases and J by 1 base, leaving 5 bases between them. This CDR3 comprises 11 residues. CDR3 protein: CSVTKNTEAFF. Written as DNA, the CDR3 is TGCAGCGTTACTAAGAACACTGAAGCTTTCTTT.

The V and J genes are TRBV10-3 and TRBJ2-2; D uncertain. This CDR3 is 11 amino acids long. Germline CDR1 reads ENHRY; CDR2 reads SYGVKD. Trimming stripped 6 bases from V and 3 bases from J, with 2 bases between. CDR3 loop: CAIRDTGELFF. The CDR3 DNA reads as TGTGCCATCAGGGACACCGGGGAGCTGTTTTTT.

This chain links TRBV7-3 with TRBJ1-4, with D tentatively TRBD1 (6 bases). The CDR3 runs to 17 residues. Germline values: CDR1 SGHTA, CDR2 FQGTGA. V was clipped by 5 bases and J by 10 bases, with 26 bases between them. The CDR3 coding sequence is TGTGCCAGCAGCCCGGGGGGGCAGGTCGATCGTAGAGTAAAACTGTTTTTT. Its translation: CASSPGGQVDRRVKLFF.

This rearrangement joins TRBV4-1 to TRBJ2-7; D is perhaps TRBD2 (6 bases). From germline, CDR1 is MGHRA and CDR2 YSYEKL. This CDR3 region has 15 residues. V was trimmed by 5 bases and J by 1 base, leaving 15 bases between them. For the CDR3, the DNA is TGCGCCAGCAGCTCGGGGGTTGGCTCTTCCTACGAGCAGTACTTC. Encoded protein: CASSSGVGSSYEQYF.

The chain carries TRBV13 and TRBJ1-2; the D gene is possibly TRBD1 (5 bases). CDR1 is PRHDT, CDR2 FYEKMQ, per germline (reference sequence). V lost 3 bases and J 5 bases, leaving 19 bases between the germline ends. The CDR3 is made up of 16 amino acids. The CDR3 sequence: CASSFRSGDVGYGYTF. The CDR3 nucleotides read TGTGCCAGCAGCTTTCGAAGTGGGGACGTGGGTTATGGCTACACCTTC.

V is TRBV12-5 and J is TRBJ1-1; tentatively, D is TRBD1 (5 bases). This CDR3 region has 12 residues. Germline CDR1 is LGHNT and CDR2 is FRNRAP. V was shortened by 1 base and J by 11 bases, with 11 bases between the two germline ends. The CDR3 sequence: CASGLARQTAFF. The CDR3 DNA is TGTGCTAGTGGTTTGGCGCGACAGACCGCTTTCTTT.

The chain is built from TRBV5-4 and TRBJ2-3; 9 nucleotides align to TRBD1. The CDR3 is made up of 15 amino acids. CDR1 is SGHNT and CDR2 is YYREEE in the germline V gene (reference sequence). The J segment lost 0 bases and the V segment lost 4 bases, leaving 3 bases of the junction unmatched. The CDR3 protein is CASSLGQGSTDTQYF. The CDR3 nucleotides are TGTGCCAGCAGCCTCGGACAGGGGAGCACAGATACGCAGTATTTT. The complete variable domain, with remaining parts taken from reference TRBV5-4 and TRBJ2-3, reads ETGVTQSPTHLIKTRGQQVTLRCSSQSGHNTVSWYQQALGQGPQFIFQYYREEENGRGNFPPRFSGLQFPNYSSELNVNALELDDSALYLCASSLGQGSTDTQYFGPGTRLTVL.